These 21 T cell receptor beta chains were all obtained from the same sample, sequenced in a study of blood T cells in healthy people across ages. The authors ran a second PCR of 7 to 11 cycles using a sample-barcoded 5' primer and a J-beta primer mix. TCRdb itself ran the 5' RACE reads through MiXCR, one entry per CDR3 protein. This table has about 650,000 distinct CDR3 sequences, approximately 30% appearing once. The material sequenced was blood. The origin of the receptors is a woman aged 80 or older in good health.

As to this clonotype: This is likely a read error, given that the CDR3 carries no conserved phenylalanine or tryptophan at its end. The genes are TRBV7-9 and TRBJ1-6; D call uncertain. Deletions cut 4 bases from V and 7 bases from J, with 14 bases between. Germline V gene lookup returns CDR1 SEHNR and CDR2 FQNEAQ (reference sequence). This CDR3 is 15 amino acids long. Written as DNA, the CDR3 is TGTGCCAGCAGCTCCCCCGGGTTTTTGAATTCACCCCTCCACGTT. Amino acid sequence: CASSSPGFLNSPLHV.

Remarks on this clonotype: Sequence at one end of the junction differs from germline and may be a read error. The chain employs TRBV27 and TRBJ2-1; the D is unclear. Germline lookup yields CDR1 MNHEY and CDR2 SMNVEV (reference sequence). The CDR3 has 15 amino acids. The CDR3 bases are TGTGCCAGCAGTTTGGCCCTAGTGGCGATCAATGTGCAGTTCTTC. It encodes CASSLALVAINVQFF.

V usage is TRBV12-3 or TRBV12-4 and J usage is TRBJ2-1, with D possibly matching TRBD2 (7 bases). Deletions cut 3 bases from V and 8 bases from J, with 14 bases between. The CDR3 spans 14 residues. Here the CDR3 DNA reads TGTGCCAGCAGTTTTGGGGGGGCACGGGATGAGCAGTTCTTC. Its protein is CASSFGGARDEQFF.

This clonotype was picked up a small number of times. This may stem from a read error, because a much larger clone lies one nucleotide away. This chain joins TRBV20-1 and TRBJ2-5, with TRBD2 matching over 12 bases. V lost 3 bases, J lost 7 bases, and 12 bases stayed unmatched. The CDR3 runs 16 residues. CDR1 and CDR2 from the germline V gene are DFQATT and SNEGSKA (reference sequence). CDR3 in DNA: TGCAGTGCTAGTCTCCCTAGCGGGGGGGTAGCAGGGACCCAGTACTTC. Amino acids: CSASLPSGGVAGTQYF.

Ten or more counts support this clonotype. The chain links TRBV10-3 to TRBJ2-3; D ambiguous. The V gene lost 0 bases and the J gene lost 1 base, with 8 bases spanning the gap. This CDR3 spans 15 amino acids. The germline gives CDR1 ENHRY, CDR2 SYGVKD. CDR3 in amino acids: CAISESLDRTDTQYF. CDR3 nucleotide sequence: TGTGCCATCAGTGAGTCCTTAGACCGCACAGATACGCAGTATTTT.

This clonotype was counted between two and nine times. This chain uses TRBV9 with TRBJ2-2; D is unresolved. Trimming shortened V by 0 bases and J by 2 bases, and 11 bases separated the two germline ends. The CDR3 is 16 amino acids. CDR1 and CDR2 from the germline V gene are SGDLS and YYNGEE. Here the CDR3 reads CASSVEVTDNTGELFF. The CDR3 nucleotides are TGTGCCAGCAGCGTAGAGGTGACGGATAACACCGGGGAGCTGTTTTTT. Combining the CDR3 with reference TRBV9 and TRBJ2-2 gives the whole variable domain DSGVTQTPKHLITATGQRVTLRCSPRSGDLSVYWYQQSLDQGLQFLIQYYNGEERAKGNILERFSAQQFPDLHSELNLSSLELGDSALYFCASSVEVTDNTGELFFGEGSRLTVL.

This clonotype has at least ten counts. The chain links TRBV5-1 to TRBJ2-2; D uncertain. Germline V gives CDR1 SGHRS, CDR2 YFSETQ. Trimming took 2 bases from V and 2 from J, leaving 10 bases between them. The CDR3 runs 15 residues. The CDR3 here is CASSFDRANTGELFF. CDR3 sequence (DNA): TGCGCCAGCAGCTTTGATCGGGCTAACACCGGGGAGCTGTTTTTT.

Remarks on this clonotype: Being one base from a much bigger clone, this may be a read error. The chain links TRBV3-1 to TRBJ1-6, with 10 bases that match TRBD1. The CDR3 is 17 residues long. Germline CDR1 LGHDT, CDR2 YNNKEL (reference sequence). CDR3 loop: CASSPLGGTGANLPLHF. In DNA form, the CDR3 reads TGTGCCAGCAGCCCCCTTGGGGGGACAGGGGCCAATTTACCCCTCCACTTT.

This clonotype has a handful of counts. Possible read error: a much larger clone is one base away. The chain recombines TRBV6-2 or TRBV6-3 with TRBJ2-3; TRBD1 might be the D (6 bases). Germline CDR1 and CDR2: MNHEY and SVGEGT. The CDR3 extends over 14 amino acids. The V end was cut by 6 bases, the J end by 4 bases, with 14 bases between. In DNA, the CDR3 is TGTGCCAGCAGGTTCCGACAGGTACCAGATACGCAGTATTTT. Its translation is CASRFRQVPDTQYF.

As to this clonotype: A much larger clone differs from this one at a single base, so this may be a read error. V usage is TRBV12-3 or TRBV12-4 and J usage is TRBJ2-7; perhaps TRBD1 as D (6 bases). The CDR3 covers 13 residues. Between the trimmed V and J ends, which lost 6 bases and 5 bases, there was a span of 14 bases. The CDR3 sequence is CASRNRRGNEQYF. For the CDR3, the DNA is TGTGCCAGCAGGAATCGTAGGGGGAACGAGCAGTACTTC.

The rearrangement joins TRBV20-1 to TRBJ1-2; 10 positions agree with TRBD1. Germline lookup yields CDR1 DFQATT and CDR2 SNEGSKA (reference sequence). CDR3 size: 16 residues. Trimming took 3 bases from V and 5 from J; bases not matched to a gene: 12. Written as DNA, the CDR3 is TGCAGTGCTAGCGTGTCGGGACAGGGGTTTTGTTATGGCTACACCTTC. It translates to CSASVSGQGFCYGYTF.

The chain couples TRBV18 to TRBJ1-6; D unresolved. V shed 3 bases and J shed 7 bases, with 19 bases lying between them. The length of the CDR3 is 17 residues. Germline loops: CDR1 KGHSH, CDR2 LQKENI. CDR3 DNA: TGTGCCAGCTCACCCATTGAAGGATCGAGCGGAAATTCACCCCTCCACTTT. Translation: CASSPIEGSSGNSPLHF.

This clonotype was counted many times. DNA of the CDR3: TGTGCCAGCAGTCGTTCCGGGACTAGCGGGGCCTTCTACGAGCAGTACTTC. Translating gives CASSRSGTSGAFYEQYF. The rearrangement joins TRBV2 to TRBJ2-7, with 13 bases lining up with TRBD2. The ends lost 5 bases at V and 3 bases at J; junction bases unmatched: 10. Per the germline V gene, CDR1 is SNHLY and CDR2 is FYNNEI. This CDR3 contains 17 residues.

Of note for this clonotype: One end of the junction does not line up with germline, which may come from a read error. The chain uses TRBV12-3 or TRBV12-4 and TRBJ2-3; TRBD2 matches at 14 bases. The CDR3 contains 15 residues. The CDR3 here is CASSLTSGRADTEYF. In nucleotides, the CDR3 is TGTGCCAGCAGCCTGACTAGCGGGAGGGCAGATACGGAGTATTTT.

This sequence joins TRBV4-3 and TRBJ2-7, with 11 bases lining up with TRBD1. The J call may be mistaken, given a closer DNA end match to TRBJ2-4. The CDR3 totals 14 residues. Germline CDR1 is LGHNA and CDR2 is YSLEER. The CDR3 sequence is CASSPDRGRNIQYF. In DNA form, the CDR3 reads TGCGCCAGCAGCCCGGACAGGGGGCGTAACATTCAGTACTTC.

In regard to this clonotype: In this CDR3 the conserved last residue, phenylalanine or tryptophan, is missing, so a read error is likely. The rearrangement links TRBV20-1 to TRBJ1-4; the match to TRBD1 covers 7 bases. Germline CDR1 reads DFQATT; CDR2 reads SNEGSKA (reference sequence). The CDR3 covers 13 residues. Trimming removed 6 bases from V and 10 bases from J; junction bases left unmatched: 11. This CDR3 is CSAFIQGLGKLFL. The CDR3, as DNA: TGCAGTGCCTTCATACAGGGGCTCGGAAAACTGTTTTTG.

The count of this clonotype is one. The chain links TRBV24-1 to TRBJ1-2; the D is unclear. Germline-derived CDR1 and CDR2 are KGHDR and SFDVKD. This CDR3 spans 13 amino acids. V was cut by 4 bases and J by 2 bases, with 7 bases left in between. The DNA for the CDR3 is TGTGCCACCAGTGAGGACGACAACTATGGCTACACCTTC. Protein sequence: CATSEDDNYGYTF.

This clonotype was counted only a few times. The chain is built from TRBV19 and TRBJ1-1; 7 positions agree with TRBD1. CDR3 size: 15 residues. J gave up 0 bases and V 7 bases, and 8 bases lay outside the gene matches. Per the germline V gene, CDR1 is LNHDA and CDR2 is SQIVND (reference sequence). The chain's CDR3 is CASMVTGTMNTEAFF. DNA of the CDR3: TGTGCCAGTATGGTGACAGGGACCATGAACACTGAAGCTTTCTTT.

The chain recombines TRBV6-1 with TRBJ1-2; D unclear. The CDR3 extends over 14 amino acids. CDR1 MNHNS and CDR2 SASEGT come from the germline V gene. The germline V and J ends were trimmed by 3 bases and 4 bases, with 12 bases remaining between them. The DNA of the CDR3 is TGTGCCAGCAGTGATCAACCAGTTGGCTATGGCTACACCTTC. Amino acids: CASSDQPVGYGYTF.

The chain uses TRBV20-1 and TRBJ2-4; either TRBD1 or TRBD2 may supply D (5 bases each). The CDR3 loop spans 13 amino acids. Per the germline V gene, CDR1 is DFQATT and CDR2 is SNEGSKA (reference sequence). V was clipped by 6 bases and J by 6 bases, with 15 bases between them. CDR3 DNA: TGCAGTGCGCCACTAGGCCAGGGAAACATTCAGTACTTC. It is translated as CSAPLGQGNIQYF.

This sequence joins TRBV20-1 and TRBJ2-1, with D hard to call. CDR1 DFQATT and CDR2 SNEGSKA come from the germline V gene (reference sequence). The CDR3 consists of 12 residues. The V and J ends lost 3 bases and 13 bases respectively, with 16 bases between them. The CDR3 DNA follows: TGCAGTGCTAGTGGAAAAATTCAGTTCCAGTTCTTC. Amino acid sequence: CSASGKIQFQFF.